This record covers a single T cell receptor beta chain. The diagnostic criteria were recently defined, and patients with Susac syndrome met them for definite or probable disease. In contrast to the negatively isolated CD8+ and CD4+ T cells, TEMRA cells were FACS-enriched. This sample is drawn from a study of CD8 T cells in Susac syndrome. Random hexamers primed reverse transcription of roughly 0.5 to 1 ug RNA. Amplification of TCR beta CDR3 was carried out by immunoSEQ multiplex PCR, which covered 54 Vbeta and 13 Jbeta segments. TCRdb re-called the immunoSEQ multiplex PCR reads through MiXCR, storing one row per CDR3 protein. This sample has roughly 88,000 distinct CDR3 sequences, with roughly 96% found just once. This TCR derives from a human donor with Susac syndrome. Sequencing was carried out using CD8+ T cells from PBMCs.

The CDR3: CASSSPPQAGVQETQYF. Written as DNA, the CDR3 is TGTGCCAGCAGTTCCCCCCCTCAAGCGGGGGTGCAAGAGACCCAGTACTTC. The rearrangement links TRBV28 to TRBJ2-5; 8 nucleotides agree with TRBD2. Trimming cost V 4 bases and J 2 bases; bases outside gene matches: 12. This CDR3 is 17 amino acids long. Germline V CDR1 and CDR2: MDHEN, SYDVKM.